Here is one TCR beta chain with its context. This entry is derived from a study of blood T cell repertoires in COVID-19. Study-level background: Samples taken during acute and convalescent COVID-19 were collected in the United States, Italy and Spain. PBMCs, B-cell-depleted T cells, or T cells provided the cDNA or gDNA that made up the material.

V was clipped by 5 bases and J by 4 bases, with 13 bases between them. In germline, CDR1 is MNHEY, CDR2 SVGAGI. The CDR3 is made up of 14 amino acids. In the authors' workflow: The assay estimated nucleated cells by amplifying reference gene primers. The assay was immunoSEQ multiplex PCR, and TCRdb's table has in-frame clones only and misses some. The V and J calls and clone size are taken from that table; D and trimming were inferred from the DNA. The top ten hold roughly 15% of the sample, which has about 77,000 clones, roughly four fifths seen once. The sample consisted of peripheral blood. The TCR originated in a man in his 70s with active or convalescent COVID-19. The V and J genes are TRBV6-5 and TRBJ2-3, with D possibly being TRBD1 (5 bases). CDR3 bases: TGTGCCAGCAGTAGGACACCAAGGGCAGATACGCAGTATTTT. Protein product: CASSRTPRADTQYF.